The rows below give T cell receptor beta chains drawn from one sample of a study of OX40 agonist ivuxolimab in advanced cancers. Repertoires were generated with immunoSEQ multiplex PCR, while TCRdb's copy carries only in-frame clones and drops some. Found here are about 33,000 clones, about 88% of them singletons; the top ten hold about 4%. The material sequenced was CD4+ or CD8+ T cells sorted from blood, taken in a trial of the OX40 agonist ivuxolimab. Source of these receptors: an adult with an advanced solid tumor such as melanoma, head and neck, liver or kidney cancer. CDR3s include the opening cysteine and the closing phenylalanine or tryptophan. A D gene is named only where the DNA matches it firmly. The size of a clone is reported for some rows only, either as once, few or many, or as a class for expanded clones.

TRBV28	TRBD1	-	TRBJ1-2	TGTGCCAGCAGTCCAGCCAGGGGGGCAGCTAACTATGGCTACACCTTC	CASSPARGAANYGYTF
TRBV7-7	-	-	TRBJ2-3	TGTGCCAGCAGCCAAACTAGCTCTAGCACAGATACGCAGTATTTT	CASSQTSSSTDTQYF
TRBV30	TRBD2	-	TRBJ2-1	TGTGCCTGGAAAAACCGGGACTATAGGGTCCGCGAGCAGTTCTTC	CAWKNRDYRVREQFF
TRBV30	TRBD2	-	TRBJ2-2	TGTGCCTGGAGTGTACTAGCGGGAGCGGGGGGGGAGCTGTTTTTT	CAWSVLAGAGGELFF
TRBV5-1	-	-	TRBJ2-5	TGCGCCAGCAGCTGGGCAGGGCCCCAAGAGACCCAGTACTTC	CASSWAGPQETQYF
TRBV7-9	-	few	TRBJ2-4	TGTGCCAGCAGCTTAATGGGGCGGCAGGGCAGCATTCAGTACTTC	CASSLMGRQGSIQYF
TRBV19	TRBD1	-	TRBJ2-3	TGTGCCAGTAGGTCCCCCGGACAGGGGCTAACAGATACGCAGTATTTT	CASRSPGQGLTDTQYF
TRBV6-1	TRBD1	few	TRBJ1-4	TGTGCCAGCAGTGCGGACAGGAGGGTCGAAGCAACTAATGAAAAACTGTTTTTT	CASSADRRVEATNEKLFF
TRBV29-1	-	-	TRBJ1-2	TGCAGCGTTGACAGCTATGGCTACACCTTC	CSVDSYGYTF
TRBV4-1	TRBD2	-	TRBJ2-7	TGCGCCAGCAGCCGAGTAGTACCGGGACTAGCGGGGGAGCAGTACTTC	CASSRVVPGLAGEQYF
TRBV30	-	-	TRBJ2-2	TGTGCCTGGAGCACTTACGAGCGGGTGGGACGGTACACCGGGGAGCTGTTTTTT	CAWSTYERVGRYTGELFF